These 4 T cell receptor beta chains were all obtained from the same sample, sequenced in a study of cytomegalovirus exposure and HLA in healthy donors. The PCR ran on 60 Vbeta and 13 Jbeta primers. Sequencing was performed with immunoSEQ multiplex PCR; in TCRdb, only in-frame clones are kept and a portion is missing. The table shows about 160,000 clones, with about 65% occurring only once. Sequencing was carried out using PBMCs. The receptors derive from a woman aged 18-30 years in good health and CMV-seropositive.

This clone showed up just a few times. The rearrangement links TRBV5-5 to TRBJ2-3; 7 bases map to TRBD1. The CDR3 is 14 residues long. Trimming at V came to 0 bases and at J to 2 bases, leaving 0 bases not matched to a gene. The germline CDR1 and CDR2 sequences are SGHKS and YYEKEE (reference sequence). CDR3 DNA sequence: TGTGCCAGCAGCTTGGAGGGGGCCACAGATACGCAGTATTTT. Translating it yields CASSLEGATDTQYF.

The chain uses TRBV4-3 and TRBJ2-7; 7 bases match TRBD2. The CDR3 has 15 residues. The V gene's germline CDR1 is LGHNA and CDR2 YSLEER. Trimming at V came to 0 bases and at J to 2 bases, leaving 4 bases not matched to a gene. CDR3 DNA: TGCGCCAGCAGCCAAGAGCGGGGGAAGACCTACGAGCAGTACTTC. Translating it yields CASSQERGKTYEQYF.

The table lists this clone with a few counts. This rearrangement joins TRBV27 to TRBJ2-3; no clear D gene. The CDR3 length is 15 residues. Germline V gives CDR1 MNHEY, CDR2 SMNVEV (reference sequence). Trimming shortened V by 2 bases and J by 0 bases, and 9 bases separated the two germline ends. In nucleotides, the CDR3 is TGTGCCAGCAGTTTAAGTCTACCGAGCACAGATACGCAGTATTTT. It is translated as CASSLSLPSTDTQYF.

The chain joins TRBV7-2 to TRBJ1-2, with 7 positions matching TRBD1. In germline, CDR1 is SGHTA, CDR2 FQGNSA. The CDR3 sequence is 15 residues long. J was trimmed by 4 bases and V by 4 bases; bases with no gene match: 9. CDR3 sequence: CASSSSRGRGYGYTF. The CDR3 bases are TGTGCCAGCAGCTCCTCTAGGGGGCGCGGCTATGGCTACACCTTC. The full variable domain, its missing parts supplied by reference TRBV7-2 and TRBJ1-2, is GAGVSQSPSNKVTEKGKDVELRCDPISGHTALYWYRQSLGQGLEFLIYFQGNSAPDKSGLPSDRFSAERTGGSVSTLTIQRTQQEDSAVYLCASSSSRGRGYGYTFGSGTRLTVV.